What follows describes a single T cell receptor beta chain. This clone occurred once. The antigen it recognizes is unknown. No qualities accompany the bases; no much larger clone lies one base away. The cohort comprised some 730 healthy bone marrow donors. At the time of sampling, every cohort member was nominally healthy, though immune exposures that went unrecorded were likely present. The donor tested CMV seronegative, placing the donor among the approximately 400 seronegative members of the cohort. Every donor gave a peripheral blood sample, and the peripheral blood mononuclear cells from that sample were used for TCR beta sequencing. Genomic DNA extraction from the blood cell samples was performed with the Qiagen DNeasy Blood Extraction Kit. The CDR3 covers 17 residues, taking in both the cysteine and the phenylalanine. The CDR3 DNA has 51 bases and is translated from base 1. After removal of 6 bases from V and 2 bases from J, the junction retains 15 bases not matched to a gene. CDR1 MNHGY and CDR2 SVAAGI were looked up in the germline V gene.

The source of the sample is a study of cytomegalovirus exposure and HLA in healthy donors (dated by TCRdb to the late 2010s). For context, the study as a whole: An earlier analysis of several hundred of the donors reported approximately 300 Gb of sequence data and some 110 million unique TCR beta sequences obtained from about 179 million T cells. The aim of the study was to test whether cataloging public T cell receptors could identify signatures of past pathogen exposure. HLA typing included class I and class II loci at four-digit resolution. Because of strong linkage in the cohort, four or five DR-DQ haplotypes were treated as single units for association and clustering. Every repertoire in the discovery cohort had been generated on one and the same sequencing platform. Of the roughly 400 genotyped donors, 65% to 90% were placed in the genetic ancestry cluster associated with self-reported Caucasian donors. The study used immunosequencing to profile the T cell repertoires of 670 or so subjects and linked those repertoires to cytomegalovirus serostatus. To decide whether each TCR beta V gene segment behaved as functional or pseudogenic, an earlier analysis of approximately 620 of the donors relied on high-throughput TCR beta sequencing. Across 398 genotyped donors of the cohort, an average of roughly 200,000 unique TCR beta nucleotide sequences per donor were sequenced, and about a sixth of those sequences were non-productive. The study combined high-throughput TCR immunosequencing, statistical association of individual TCRs with disease status, and machine learning to predict cytomegalovirus infection status. Typing coverage varied by locus: roughly 620-640 donors for A, B, C, DRB1 and DQB1; roughly 500 for DQA1; more than 600 for DPA1; roughly 450 for DPB1. An early release that covered fewer than 800 HLA-typed donors contained approximately 300 gigabases of sequencing data and 75 million to 100 million unique TCR sequences. A later genetic analysis took genome-wide SNP genotypes for about 60% of the roughly 670 donors and used that subset as a discovery cohort. In addition to the first cohort of approximately 650 subjects, a separate validation cohort of 130 or so different subjects was used. Donor age, sex, ethnicity and CMV serostatus were compiled together with the repertoire data. The later analysis used no new phenotypic data to find candidate immune exposures, relying instead on TCR beta sequences and their occurrence across donors. To study patterns of TCR occurrence, a later analysis re-analyzed previously published TCR beta repertoires from 650 to 750 donors and added high-resolution HLA genotyping.

Library preparation was by the immunoSEQ multiplex PCR assay. The multiplex PCR relied on a mix of 60 forward primers for TCR Vbeta segments and 13 reverse primers for TCR Jbeta segments. A multiplex PCR assay on genomic DNA amplified the CDR3 region of rearranged TCR beta genes. On the Illumina HiSeq System, the amplified TCR beta libraries were sequenced as 87-base-pair reads. The original methods were these. In a later analysis, some 80 million unique TCR beta chains were counted across the 666 repertoires, and around 11 million of these chains were shared by at least two donors. A nearest-neighbor algorithm error-corrected the raw reads and collapsed the reads into unique sequences, merging closely related sequences to remove PCR and sequencing errors. Alignment of CDR3 sequences to IMGT reference sequences was used to assign V, D and J gene segments. For a sequence to be retained, at least a six-nucleotide match to both a V gene segment and a J gene segment was required. Rearrangements were classified as productive when the CDR3 lacked stop codons and remained in frame with V and J, and all other rearrangements were classified as non-productive. CDR3 was defined according to IMGT convention as the region running from the second conserved V-encoded cysteine to the conserved J-encoded phenylalanine. Sequences without an unambiguous match to a single V gene segment were excluded from the earlier analysis of about 630 of the donors. In an earlier analysis of around 590 of the donors, a V segment was called functional when productive rearrangements were above 56.7%, and segregating when the standard deviation between donors exceeded 5%. A statistical classification framework was built to diagnose cytomegalovirus status from the catalog of TCR beta chain sequences. V and J gene assignment, in a later analysis, came from comparing TCR nucleotide sequences with IMGT/GENE-DB human TR gene sequences. The TCRdist pipeline was used in a later analysis to assign CDR3 sequences and most-parsimonious VDJ recombination scenarios. In a later analysis, each TCR beta chain was defined by its CDR3 amino acid sequence together with its V-gene family, and reads lacking a unique V-gene family were excluded. In a later analysis, fewer than 650 highly shared, low-generation-probability nucleotide sequences were removed to address suspected cross-contamination and a sequencing artifact. For each public chain, a later analysis derived a clonal expansion index from normalized ranks of inferred template counts within each repertoire. In a later analysis, generation probabilities were computed with a VDJ recombination model fitted to out-of-frame rearrangements, and the resulting probabilities were checked against IGoR. In a later analysis, TCR-TCR, TCR-HLA and TCR-CMV co-occurrence was scored with hypergeometric tests, and a repertoire-size bias correction was applied to TCR pairs. False discovery rates were estimated in a later analysis by permuting HLA or CMV assignments 20 times. In a later analysis, co-occurring TCRs were grouped with DBSCAN, and TCRdist sequence similarity was added when clustering was performed within HLA-allele-positive subsets. For co-occurrence clustering, repertoires with fewer than 30,000 or more than 120,000 public chains were excluded, along with several repertoires with anomalous nucleotide sharing. What TCRdb holds here is the immuneACCESS table cut down to in-frame rearrangements. Part of the clones is not present; checked against another copy, under half of the missing clones reflect an unresolved V gene, and the others are unexplained. V, J and clone size were drawn from that table, and D and trimming were deduced from the DNA. The sample table contains 97,000 or so clones; only one count was recorded for about 81% of them. Around 1.5% of the sample is taken by the ten largest.

Paper-wide results and their limitations: In a later genetic analysis, a missense DCLRE1C variant was associated with V-gene and J-gene trimming of TCR beta chains, and the association was replicated in an independent cohort. According to a later analysis, TCR association rates differed among HLA loci, with DRB1 alleles showing the most associated TCRs and HLA-C alleles showing the fewest. For the cohort, immune exposure information was limited to CMV serostatus. Specific HLA alleles were associated with over 15,000 TCR beta sequences at a false discovery rate of 0.05 in a later analysis. In both the original and validation cohorts, the classifier was reported to diagnose cytomegalovirus status with high specificity and sensitivity. Most TCR sequences were seen in very few donors, while some public TCRs were found in many individuals. The 87-base-pair reads could not distinguish some IMGT-functional V segments, including TRBV6-2 and TRBV6-3, so those segments were excluded. Strong co-occurrence of HLA alleles, especially DR and DQ, made assigning TCR associations to individual alleles difficult. A further reported finding was that TCR beta sequences accurately predicted the HLA-A and HLA-B alleles for most subjects in the first cohort. In a later genetic analysis, fewer N-insertions in productive TCRs were reported among donors in an Asian-associated ancestry cluster than the approximately 630-donor mean. Because HLA typing was missing for some donors at each locus, association tests included only the typed subset. According to the authors, the approach could potentially be generalized to other disease states and immunological phenotypes. An earlier analysis of around 540 of the donors showed that most TCR beta V segments appeared in productive rearrangements either about 90% or about 30% of the time, which broadly matched IMGT annotations. A group of highly shared sequence variants was considered likely to be a technical artifact of the sequencing pipeline. In a later analysis, HLA-associated TCR beta chains showed more clonal expansion and lower generation probabilities than non-associated chains that were equally common. In a later analysis, several top co-occurrence clusters were reported to appear linked to parvovirus B19, influenza, CMV and Epstein-Barr virus. The earlier analysis of about 600 of the donors excluded around 17 rarely observed V segments, including chromosome 9 orphons, because counts were too low. Presence/absence analyses assumed roughly uniform sequencing depth across donors, an assumption that may not hold. A few of the identified cytomegalovirus-associated TCR beta chains were confirmed in vitro to be specific for cytomegalovirus antigens. In a later analysis, most CMV-associated TCR beta chains were found to appear HLA-restricted, with HLA associations seemingly driven largely by CMV exposure. The study listed 150 to 200 TCR beta chains as associated with cytomegalovirus. The cohort was sequenced for TCR beta chains only, and without alpha or paired-chain data the features that could be detected were limited. Correlated functional status among segregating V segments might reflect linkage disequilibrium, but an unknown experimental factor could not be ruled out.

Recombination linked TRBV6-9 to TRBJ2-7; TRBD1 fits 8 bases in the junction. This receptor was taken from a man aged 40-49 years in good health and CMV-seronegative. Sequencing was done on a sample of PBMCs. The DNA sequence reads TGTGCCAGCAGCCCACTGCGACCGGGACAGGAGGCCTACGAGCAGTACTTC. Its protein is CASSPLRPGQEAYEQYF.